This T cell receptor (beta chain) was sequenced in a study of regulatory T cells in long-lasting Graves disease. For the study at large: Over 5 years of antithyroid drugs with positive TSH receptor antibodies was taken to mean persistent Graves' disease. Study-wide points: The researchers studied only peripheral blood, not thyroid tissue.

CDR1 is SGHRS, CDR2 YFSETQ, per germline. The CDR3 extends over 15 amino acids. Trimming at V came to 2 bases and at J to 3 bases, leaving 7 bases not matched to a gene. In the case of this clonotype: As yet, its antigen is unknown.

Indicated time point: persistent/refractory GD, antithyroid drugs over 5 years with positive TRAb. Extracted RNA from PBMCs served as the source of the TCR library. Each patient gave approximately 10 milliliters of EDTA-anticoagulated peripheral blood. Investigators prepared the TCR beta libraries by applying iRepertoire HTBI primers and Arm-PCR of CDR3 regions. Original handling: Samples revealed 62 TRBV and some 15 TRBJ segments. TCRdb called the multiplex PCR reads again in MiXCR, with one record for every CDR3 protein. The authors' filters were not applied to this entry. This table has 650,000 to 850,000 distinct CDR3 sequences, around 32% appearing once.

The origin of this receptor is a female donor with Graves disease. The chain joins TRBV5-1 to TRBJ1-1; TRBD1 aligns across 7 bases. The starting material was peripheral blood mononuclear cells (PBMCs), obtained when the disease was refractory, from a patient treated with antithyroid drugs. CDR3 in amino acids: CASSLQGSKDTEAFF. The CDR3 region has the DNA TGCGCCAGCAGCTTACAGGGGTCGAAGGACACTGAAGCTTTCTTT.